Included here is one TCR beta chain sequence, with context. The data are from a study of technical replicates of blood from several donors. CDR1 is MNHEY, CDR2 SVGAGI, per germline. The CDR3 has 12 amino acids. Trimming stripped 5 bases from V and 5 bases from J, with 7 bases between. Produced via immunoSEQ multiplex PCR; TCRdb's table is partial and in-frame only. The repertoire holds 65,000 to 90,000 clones, around 93% seen once, with roughly 0.23% in the top ten. Sequencing input: T cells isolated from PBMCs. The sequence was collected from a human donor in good health. The chain links TRBV6-5 to TRBJ2-1; TRBD2 is a possible D gene (5 bases). The CDR3 bases are TGTGCCAGCAGTGTTAGCGACAATGAGCAGTTCTTC. This translates into CASSVSDNEQFF.